This T cell receptor (beta chain) stems from a study of regulatory T cells in long-lasting Graves disease. Time point indicated: newly diagnosed GD, antithyroid drugs for less than 3 months. The authors made the TCR library using RNA they extracted from PBMCs. Study findings and constraints: Under persistent disease, TRBV28, TRBJ1-2 and TRBJ2-5 were used preferentially. Persistent Graves' patients had lower TCR diversity than newly diagnosed ones.

This clonotype has only a few counts. Its antigen is unknown. Per germline, CDR1 SNHLY and CDR2 FYNNEI. The CDR3 contains 13 residues. Arm-PCR of CDR3 regions and iRepertoire HTBI primers were the basis on which TCR beta libraries were built. TCRdb re-derived calls from the multiplex PCR reads in MiXCR, one entry per CDR3 protein. Of 450,000 to 600,000 distinct CDR3 sequences listed, roughly 14% are singletons. These data were also filed under a second study, of T cells in Graves' hyperthyroidism and ophthalmopathy. That paper adds: RT-PCR in the first round (using the HTBI primer set) targeted the TCR CDR3.

Sequenced here: peripheral blood mononuclear cells (PBMCs), sampled at new diagnosis, from a patient treated with antithyroid drugs. The sequence came from a young man with Graves disease. V and J are TRBV2 and TRBJ2-1, with 7 nucleotides matching TRBD2. Matching the DNA end better, TRBJ2-5 makes the J call doubtful. The CDR3 nucleotides are TGTGCCAGCAGTACTAGCGTTCGGGAGACCCAGTACTTC. It specifies CASSTSVRETQYF.